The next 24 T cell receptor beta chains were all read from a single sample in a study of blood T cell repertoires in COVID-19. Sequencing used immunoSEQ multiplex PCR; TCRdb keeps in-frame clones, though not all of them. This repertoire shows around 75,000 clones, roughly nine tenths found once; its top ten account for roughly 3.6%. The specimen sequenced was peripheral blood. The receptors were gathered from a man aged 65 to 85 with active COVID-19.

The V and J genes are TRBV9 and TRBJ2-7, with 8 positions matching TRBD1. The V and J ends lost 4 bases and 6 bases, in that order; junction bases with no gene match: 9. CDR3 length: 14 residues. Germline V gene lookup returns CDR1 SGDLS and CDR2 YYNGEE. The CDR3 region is CASSPRTGLGEQYF. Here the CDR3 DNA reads TGTGCCAGCAGCCCCCGGACAGGGTTAGGCGAGCAGTACTTC.

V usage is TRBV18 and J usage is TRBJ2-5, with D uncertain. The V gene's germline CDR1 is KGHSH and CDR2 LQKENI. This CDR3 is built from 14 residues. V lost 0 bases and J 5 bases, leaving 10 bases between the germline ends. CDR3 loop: CASSPPPDWETQYF. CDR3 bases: TGTGCCAGCTCACCACCCCCCGACTGGGAGACCCAGTACTTC.

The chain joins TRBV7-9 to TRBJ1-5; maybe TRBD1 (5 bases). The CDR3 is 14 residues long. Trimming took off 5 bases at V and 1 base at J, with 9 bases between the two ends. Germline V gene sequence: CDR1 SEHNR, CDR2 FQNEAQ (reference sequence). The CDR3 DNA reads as TGTGCCAGCAGCCAACAGGAAAGCAATCAGCCCCAGCATTTT. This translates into CASSQQESNQPQHF.

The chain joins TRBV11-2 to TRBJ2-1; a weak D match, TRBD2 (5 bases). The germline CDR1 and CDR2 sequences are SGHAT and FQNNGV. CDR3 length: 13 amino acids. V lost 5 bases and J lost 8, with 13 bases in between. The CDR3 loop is CASSPWAEDEQFF. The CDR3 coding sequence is TGTGCCAGCAGCCCCTGGGCGGAGGATGAGCAGTTCTTC.

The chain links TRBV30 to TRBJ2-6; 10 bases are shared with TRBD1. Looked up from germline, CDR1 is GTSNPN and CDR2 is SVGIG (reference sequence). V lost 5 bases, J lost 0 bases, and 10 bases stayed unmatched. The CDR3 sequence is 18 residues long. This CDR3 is CAWDWGRTGGSGANVLTF. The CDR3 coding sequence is TGTGCCTGGGACTGGGGTCGGACAGGGGGCTCTGGGGCCAACGTCCTGACTTTC.

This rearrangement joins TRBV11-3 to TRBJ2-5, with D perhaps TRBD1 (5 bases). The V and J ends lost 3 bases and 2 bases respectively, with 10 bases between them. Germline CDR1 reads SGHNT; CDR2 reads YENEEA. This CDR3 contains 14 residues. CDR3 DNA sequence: TGTGCCAGCAGCTTTTCGCGGACACAAGAGACCCAGTACTTC. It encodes CASSFSRTQETQYF.

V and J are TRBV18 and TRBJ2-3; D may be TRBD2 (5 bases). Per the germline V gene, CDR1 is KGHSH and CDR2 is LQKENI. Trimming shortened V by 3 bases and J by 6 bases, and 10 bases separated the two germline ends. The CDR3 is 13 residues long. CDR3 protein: CASSPGRGDTQYF. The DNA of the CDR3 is TGTGCCAGCTCACCCGGCCGCGGGGATACGCAGTATTTT.

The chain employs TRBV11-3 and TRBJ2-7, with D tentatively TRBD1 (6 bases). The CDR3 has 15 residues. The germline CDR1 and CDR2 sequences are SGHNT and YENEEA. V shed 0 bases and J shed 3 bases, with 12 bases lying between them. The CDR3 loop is CASSLDQGQNYEQYF. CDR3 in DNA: TGTGCCAGCAGCTTAGACCAAGGACAGAACTACGAGCAGTACTTC. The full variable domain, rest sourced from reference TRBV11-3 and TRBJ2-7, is EAGVVQSPRYKIIEKKQPVAFWCNPISGHNTLYWYLQNLGQGPELLIRYENEEAVDDSQLPKDRFSAERLKGVDSTLKIQPAELGDSAVYLCASSLDQGQNYEQYFGPGTRLTVT.

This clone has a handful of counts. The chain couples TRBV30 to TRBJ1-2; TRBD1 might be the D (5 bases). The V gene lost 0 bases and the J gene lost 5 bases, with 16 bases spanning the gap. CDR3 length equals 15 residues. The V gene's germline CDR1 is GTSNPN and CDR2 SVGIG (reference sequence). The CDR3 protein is CAWSVTGRGEYGYTF. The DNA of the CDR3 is TGTGCCTGGAGTGTAACGGGGCGGGGGGAATATGGCTACACCTTC.

The CDR3 region has the DNA TGTGCCAGCAGTTTAGGGGGCGCTGAAGCTTTCTTT. Translating gives CASSLGGAEAFF. The chain employs TRBV12-3 or TRBV12-4 and TRBJ1-1; TRBD1 might be the D (5 bases). The CDR3 runs to 12 residues. V lost 1 base and J lost 6, with 6 bases in between.

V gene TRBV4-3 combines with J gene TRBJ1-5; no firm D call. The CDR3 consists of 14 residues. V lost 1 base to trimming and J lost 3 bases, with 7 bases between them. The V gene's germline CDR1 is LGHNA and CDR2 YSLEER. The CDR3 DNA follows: TGCGCCAGCAGCCAAGTGGGCACCAATCAGCCCCAGCATTTT. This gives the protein CASSQVGTNQPQHF.

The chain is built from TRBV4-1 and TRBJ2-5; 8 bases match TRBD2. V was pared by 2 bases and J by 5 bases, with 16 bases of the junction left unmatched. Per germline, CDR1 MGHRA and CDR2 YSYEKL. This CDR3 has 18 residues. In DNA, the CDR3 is TGCGCCAGCAGCCAACGTCCCCCACTAGCGGCCCCCGGTGAGACCCAGTACTTC. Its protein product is CASSQRPPLAAPGETQYF.

The chain's CDR3 is CASSLEGTVYGYTF. The CDR3 region has the DNA TGTGCCAGCAGCTTGGAAGGGACAGTCTATGGCTACACCTTC. The chain joins TRBV5-5 to TRBJ1-2; 7 nucleotides agree with TRBD1. Germline-derived CDR1 and CDR2 are SGHKS and YYEKEE (reference sequence). V was clipped by 0 bases and J by 4 bases; unmatched bases: 3. The length of the CDR3 is 14 residues. The full variable domain, with the rest looked up from reference TRBV5-5 and TRBJ1-2, is DAGVTQSPTHLIKTRGQQVTLRCSPISGHKSVSWYQQVLGQGPQFIFQYYEKEERGRGNFPDRFSARQFPNYSSELNVNALLLGDSALYLCASSLEGTVYGYTFGSGTRLTVV.

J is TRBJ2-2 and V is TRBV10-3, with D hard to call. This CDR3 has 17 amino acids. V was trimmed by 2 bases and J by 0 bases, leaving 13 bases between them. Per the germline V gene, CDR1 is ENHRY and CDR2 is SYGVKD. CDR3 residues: CAISEPPSTANTGELFF. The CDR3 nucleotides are TGTGCCATCAGTGAGCCGCCCTCTACCGCGAACACCGGGGAGCTGTTTTTT.

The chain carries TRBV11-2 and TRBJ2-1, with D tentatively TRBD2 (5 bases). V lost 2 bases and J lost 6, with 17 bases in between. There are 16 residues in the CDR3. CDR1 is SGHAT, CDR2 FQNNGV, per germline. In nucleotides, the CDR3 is TGTGCCAGCAGCTTACGGGAAACACTCCAGCGCAATGAGCAGTTCTTC. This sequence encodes CASSLRETLQRNEQFF.

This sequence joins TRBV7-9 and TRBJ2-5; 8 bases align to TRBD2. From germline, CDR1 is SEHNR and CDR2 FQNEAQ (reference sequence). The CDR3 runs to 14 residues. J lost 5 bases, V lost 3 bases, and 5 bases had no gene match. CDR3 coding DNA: TGTGCCAGCAGCTTCGGGGGGGTAACCGAGACCCAGTACTTC. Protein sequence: CASSFGGVTETQYF. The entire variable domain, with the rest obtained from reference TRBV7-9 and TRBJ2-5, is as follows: DTGVSQNPRHKITKRGQNVTFRCDPISEHNRLYWYRQTLGQGPEFLTYFQNEAQLEKSRLLSDRFSAERPKGSFSTLEIQRTEQGDSAMYLCASSFGGVTETQYFGPGTRLLVL.

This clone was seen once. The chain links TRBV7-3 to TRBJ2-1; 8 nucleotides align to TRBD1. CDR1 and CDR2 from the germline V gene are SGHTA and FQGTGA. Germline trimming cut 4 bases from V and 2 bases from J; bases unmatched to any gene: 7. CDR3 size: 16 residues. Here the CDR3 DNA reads TGTGCCAGCAGCTCGCAGGGGGCCGGCCCCTACAATGAGCAGTTCTTC. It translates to CASSSQGAGPYNEQFF.

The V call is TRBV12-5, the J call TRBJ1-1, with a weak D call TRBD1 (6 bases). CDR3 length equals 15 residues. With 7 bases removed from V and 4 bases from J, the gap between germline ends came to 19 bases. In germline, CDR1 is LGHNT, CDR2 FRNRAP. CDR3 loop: CASAVPMGASTEAFF. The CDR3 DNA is TGTGCTAGTGCCGTACCGATGGGGGCGAGCACTGAAGCTTTCTTT.

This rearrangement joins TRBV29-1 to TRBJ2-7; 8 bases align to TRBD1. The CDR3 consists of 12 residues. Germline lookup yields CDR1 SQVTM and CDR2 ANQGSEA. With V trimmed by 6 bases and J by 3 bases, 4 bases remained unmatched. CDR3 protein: CSVATGGYEQYF. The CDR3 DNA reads TGCAGCGTCGCAACAGGGGGCTACGAGCAGTACTTC.

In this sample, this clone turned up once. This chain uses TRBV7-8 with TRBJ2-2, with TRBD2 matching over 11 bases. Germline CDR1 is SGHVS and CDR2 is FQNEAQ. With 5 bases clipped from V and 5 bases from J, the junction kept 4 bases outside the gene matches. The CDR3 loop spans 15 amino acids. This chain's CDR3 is CASSPASGGTGELFF. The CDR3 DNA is TGTGCCAGCAGCCCAGCTAGCGGGGGGACCGGGGAGCTGTTTTTT.

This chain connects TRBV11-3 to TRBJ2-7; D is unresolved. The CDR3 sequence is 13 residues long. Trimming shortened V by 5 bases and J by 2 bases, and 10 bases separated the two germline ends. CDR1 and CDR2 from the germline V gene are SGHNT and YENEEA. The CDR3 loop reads CASSRTTTYEQYF. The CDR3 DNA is TGTGCCAGCAGCCGCACAACGACCTACGAGCAGTACTTC.

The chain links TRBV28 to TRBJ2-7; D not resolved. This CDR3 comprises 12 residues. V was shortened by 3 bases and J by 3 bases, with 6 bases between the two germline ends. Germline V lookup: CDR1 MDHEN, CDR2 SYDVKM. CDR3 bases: TGTGCCAGCAGTTTCGCCTACTACGAGCAGTACTTC. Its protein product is CASSFAYYEQYF.

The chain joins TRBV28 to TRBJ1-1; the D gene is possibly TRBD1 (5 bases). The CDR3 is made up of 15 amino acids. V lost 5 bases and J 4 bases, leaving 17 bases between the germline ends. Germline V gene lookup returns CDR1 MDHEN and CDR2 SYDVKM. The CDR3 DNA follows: TGTGCCAGCAGTCCCGTCGGGGGGGAGCCCACTGAAGCTTTCTTT. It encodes CASSPVGGEPTEAFF.

As DNA, the CDR3 is TGTGCCAGCAGTCCCTACCTCCCGGACAGGGAAAAACTGTTTTTT. This sequence encodes CASSPYLPDREKLFF. V is TRBV27 and J is TRBJ1-4; 7 bases align to TRBD1. V lost 5 bases and J lost 8; bases outside the gene matches: 11. CDR3 length equals 15 residues. Germline CDR1 MNHEY, CDR2 SMNVEV (reference sequence).